These 14 T cell receptor beta chains share one sample of origin, sequenced in a study of CD8+CD57+ T cells in acquired aplastic anemia. Selection for sequencing was limited to patients who had shown CD8+CD57+ cell expansion by flow cytometry. It was genomic DNA that served as the template for profiling TCR beta VDJ and CDR3. TCRdb reprocessed the reads with MiXCR, giving one entry per CDR3 protein. The table includes 200,000 or so distinct CDR3 sequences, about half detected once. Sequencing was performed on sorted CD4+, CD8+, or CD8+CD57+ T cells (not recorded which) from PBMCs. Every receptor here comes from a human donor with aplastic anemia.

This clonotype was picked up many times. The V and J genes are TRBV5-1 and TRBJ2-7, with 8 positions matching TRBD2. The germline V gene has CDR1 SGHRS and CDR2 YFSETQ. With 4 bases clipped from V and 8 bases from J, the junction kept 17 bases outside the gene matches. The CDR3 covers 16 residues. The CDR3 spells CASSRPAGEGVLQQYF. The DNA for the CDR3 is TGCGCCAGCAGCCGCCCAGCGGGGGAGGGGGTTTTACAGCAGTACTTC.

Many counts were recorded for this clonotype. The chain links TRBV19 to TRBJ2-3; D is possibly TRBD1 (8 bases). Germline V gives CDR1 LNHDA, CDR2 SQIVND (reference sequence). The CDR3 length is 17 residues. Between the trimmed V and J ends, which lost 6 bases and 4 bases, there was a span of 23 bases. This CDR3 reads CASSAFGGTGDPDTQYF. The CDR3 nucleotides are TGTGCCAGTAGCGCCTTCGGGGGGACAGGAGATCCAGATACGCAGTATTTT. The complete variable domain, with remaining parts taken from reference TRBV19 and TRBJ2-3, reads DGGITQSPKYLFRKEGQNVTLSCEQNLNHDAMYWYRQDPGQGLRLIYYSQIVNDFQKGDIAEGYSVSREKKESFPLTVTSAQKNPTAFYLCASSAFGGTGDPDTQYFGPGTRLTVL.

At least ten counts were recorded for this clonotype. The rearrangement links TRBV6-1 to TRBJ2-7; perhaps TRBD1 as D (5 bases). V was pared by 7 bases and J by 5 bases, with 9 bases between. The CDR3 spans 11 residues. Germline lookup yields CDR1 MNHNS and CDR2 SASEGT. Here the CDR3 DNA reads TGTGCCAGCACAGGGTACGACGAGCAGTACTTC. It is translated as CASTGYDEQYF.

This clonotype has at least ten counts. The chain combines TRBV6-1 with TRBJ1-2; tentatively, D is TRBD1 (5 bases). CDR3 length: 14 residues. Trimming removed 3 bases at V and 1 base at J, with 9 bases between. The germline V gene encodes CDR1 MNHNS and CDR2 SASEGT. The CDR3 spells CASSEGPNNYGYTF. The CDR3 coding sequence is TGTGCCAGCAGTGAGGGGCCAAATAACTATGGCTACACCTTC.

The chain combines TRBV7-9 with TRBJ2-5; D might be TRBD2 (5 bases). This CDR3 contains 15 residues. The V end lost 0 bases, the J end lost 5 bases, and 13 bases lay between the germline ends. CDR1 is SEHNR, CDR2 FQNEAQ, per germline (reference sequence). CDR3 in DNA: TGTGCCAGCAGCTTAGCGGCCGGGGATCAGGAGACCCAGTACTTC. It is translated as CASSLAAGDQETQYF.

The chain is built from TRBV19 and TRBJ2-5; D remains unclear. Germline values: CDR1 LNHDA, CDR2 SQIVND (reference sequence). The V end was cut by 5 bases, the J end by 2 bases, with 9 bases between. This CDR3 spans 13 amino acids. CDR3 in DNA: TGTGCCAGTAGTTCACAAACGCAAGAGACCCAGTACTTC. The encoded protein is CASSSQTQETQYF. The complete variable domain, with remaining parts taken from reference TRBV19 and TRBJ2-5, reads DGGITQSPKYLFRKEGQNVTLSCEQNLNHDAMYWYRQDPGQGLRLIYYSQIVNDFQKGDIAEGYSVSREKKESFPLTVTSAQKNPTAFYLCASSSQTQETQYFGPGTRLLVL.

This clonotype was detected ten times or more. V gene TRBV19 combines with J gene TRBJ1-5; D may be TRBD1 (6 bases). Germline V gene data show CDR1 as LNHDA and CDR2 as SQIVND (reference sequence). Deletions cut 2 bases from V and 0 bases from J, with 11 bases between. The length of the CDR3 is 16 residues. The CDR3 is CASSIRTVDSNQPQHF. In DNA form, the CDR3 reads TGTGCCAGTAGTATAAGGACAGTAGATAGCAATCAGCCCCAGCATTTT.

This clonotype has a handful of counts. A much larger clone lies a single base off, so this may be a read error. The chain uses TRBV9 and TRBJ2-1; D is possibly TRBD1 (5 bases). In germline, CDR1 is SGDLS, CDR2 YYNGEE. This CDR3 is built from 15 residues. V lost 4 bases and J lost 3, with 14 bases in between. As DNA, the CDR3 is TGTGCCAGCAGCTCGACAGTAGCTTGCTACAATGAGCAGTTCTTC. The encoded protein is CASSSTVACYNEQFF.

Details on this clonotype: A much larger clone sits a single nucleotide away, making a read error possible. This rearrangement joins TRBV11-2 to TRBJ2-3; TRBD1 matches at 7 bases. In germline, CDR1 is SGHAT, CDR2 FQNNGV. V trimming: 1 base; J trimming: 0 bases; junction bases outside the gene matches: 7. This CDR3 region has 17 residues. The CDR3 sequence is CASSLGRGLASTDTQYF. CDR3 DNA: TGTGCCAGCAGCTTAGGAAGGGGGCTAGCTAGCACAGATACGCAGTATTTT. Using reference TRBV11-2 and TRBJ2-3 for the parts outside the CDR3, the full variable domain is EAGVAQSPRYKIIEKRQSVAFWCNPISGHATLYWYQQILGQGPKLLIQFQNNGVVDDSQLPKDRFSAERLKGVDSTLKIQPAKLEDSAVYLCASSLGRGLASTDTQYFGPGTRLTVL.

The chain employs TRBV20-1 and TRBJ1-5; TRBD1 agrees at 10 bases. Germline values: CDR1 DFQATT, CDR2 SNEGSKA (reference sequence). V was clipped by 5 bases and J by 6 bases; unmatched bases: 4. The CDR3 length is 13 residues. The CDR3 region is CSALTGGGQPQHF. The CDR3 DNA reads as TGCAGTGCTCTGACAGGGGGCGGTCAGCCCCAGCATTTT.

The chain is built from TRBV24-1 and TRBJ1-1, with D unclear. From germline, CDR1 is KGHDR and CDR2 SFDVKD. Deletions cut 10 bases from V and 6 bases from J, with 8 bases between. The CDR3 totals 10 residues. CDR3 region: CATGRPEAFF. Here the CDR3 DNA reads TGTGCCACAGGGAGGCCTGAAGCTTTCTTT.

As concerns this clonotype: A much larger clone lies one base from this, so it may be a read error. The genes are TRBV6-4 and TRBJ1-1; 7 nucleotides match TRBD1. The CDR3 is 13 amino acids. Germline loops: CDR1 MRHNA, CDR2 SNTAGT. The CDR3 loop reads CASREKGATKAFF. In DNA, the CDR3 is TGTGCCAGCAGGGAAAAGGGGGCCACTAAAGCTTTCTTT.

This clonotype was observed many times. J is TRBJ2-2 and V is TRBV7-3; 11 bases map to TRBD2. V shed 4 bases, J shed 3 bases, and the junction held 4 bases outside the gene matches. This CDR3 has 16 residues. The germline CDR1 and CDR2 sequences are SGHTA and FQGTGA. CDR3 sequence: CASSYSGGADTGELFF. In DNA, the CDR3 is TGTGCCAGCAGCTATAGCGGGGGGGCCGACACCGGGGAGCTGTTTTTT.

V is TRBV12-3 or TRBV12-4 and J is TRBJ1-2, with D unclear. Trimming shortened V by 3 bases and J by 5 bases, and 10 bases separated the two germline ends. This CDR3 region has 13 residues. The DNA for the CDR3 is TGTGCCAGCAGTTTTAAGTCCGGTTATGGCTACACCTTC. Its translation is CASSFKSGYGYTF.